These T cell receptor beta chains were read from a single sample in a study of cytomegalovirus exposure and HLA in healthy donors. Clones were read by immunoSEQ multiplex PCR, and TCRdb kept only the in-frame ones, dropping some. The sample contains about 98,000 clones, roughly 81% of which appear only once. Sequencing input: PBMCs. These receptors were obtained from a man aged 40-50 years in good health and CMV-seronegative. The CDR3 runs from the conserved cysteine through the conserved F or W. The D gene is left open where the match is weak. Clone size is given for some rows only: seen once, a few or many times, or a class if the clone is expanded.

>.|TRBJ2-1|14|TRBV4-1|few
CASSLGQEGKGQFF
TGCGCCAGCAGCCTCGGACAGGAGGGTAAGGGGCAGTTCTTC
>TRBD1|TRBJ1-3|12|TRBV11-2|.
CASLGQLGTIYF
TGTGCCAGCTTGGGACAGCTGGGGACCATATATTTT
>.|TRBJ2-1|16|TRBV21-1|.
CASSKGGDPINNEQFF
TGTGCCAGCAGCAAAGGCGGGGATCCGATAAACAATGAGCAGTTCTTC
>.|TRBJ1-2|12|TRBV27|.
CASRSERGRDFF
TGTGCCAGCAGGTCAGAACGCGGCAGGGATTTTTTC
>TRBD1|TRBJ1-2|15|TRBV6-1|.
CASRRGQGANYGYTF
TGTGCCAGCAGGAGGGGACAGGGGGCTAACTATGGCTACACCTTC
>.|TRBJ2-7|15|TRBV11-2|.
CASSLGASRVREQYF
TGTGCCAGCAGCTTAGGGGCCAGCAGGGTACGCGAGCAGTACTTC
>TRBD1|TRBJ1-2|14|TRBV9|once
CASSVTRTGVGYTF
TGTGCCAGCAGCGTGACACGGACAGGGGTAGGCTACACCTTC
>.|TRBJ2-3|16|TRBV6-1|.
CASSEFGWTTTDTQYF
TGTGCCAGCAGTGAATTTGGCTGGACTACCACAGATACGCAGTATTTT
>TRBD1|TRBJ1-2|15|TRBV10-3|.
CAISEWDRGNYGYTF
TGTGCCATCAGTGAATGGGACAGGGGTAACTATGGCTACACCTTC
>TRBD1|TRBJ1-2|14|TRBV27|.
CASSPGQGFYGYTF
TGTGCCAGCAGTCCGGGACAGGGGTTTTATGGCTACACCTTC
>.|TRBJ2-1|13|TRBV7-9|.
CAGNLDKDNEQFF
TGTGCCGGTAACCTGGACAAGGACAATGAGCAGTTCTTC
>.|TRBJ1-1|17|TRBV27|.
CASSLWGPGGGGTEAFF
TGTGCCAGCAGTTTATGGGGTCCCGGGGGGGGAGGCACTGAAGCTTTCTTT
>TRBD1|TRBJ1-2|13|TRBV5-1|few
CASSLGTGSGYTF
TGCGCCAGCAGCTTGGGGACAGGGAGTGGCTACACCTTC
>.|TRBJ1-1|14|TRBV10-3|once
CAIRHRDMSTEAFF
TGTGCCATCAGACACCGGGACATGAGCACTGAAGCTTTCTTT
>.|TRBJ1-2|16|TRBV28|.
CASSSSGAGVFYGYTF
TGTGCCAGCAGTTCCTCCGGGGCAGGGGTATTCTATGGCTACACCTTC
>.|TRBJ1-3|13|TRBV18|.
CATHPGSGNTIYF
TGTGCCACCCACCCGGGCTCTGGAAACACCATATATTTT
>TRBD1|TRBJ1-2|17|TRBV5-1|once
CASSLIFRTGDLFGYTF
TGCGCCAGCAGCTTGATCTTTCGCACAGGGGACCTCTTCGGCTACACCTTC
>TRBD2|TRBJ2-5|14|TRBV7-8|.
CASLAGVHQETQYF
TGTGCCAGCCTAGCGGGGGTGCACCAAGAGACCCAGTACTTC
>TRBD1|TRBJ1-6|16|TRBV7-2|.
CASSLRDSQYNSPLHF
TGTGCCAGCAGCTTAAGGGACAGCCAGTATAATTCACCCCTCCACTTT
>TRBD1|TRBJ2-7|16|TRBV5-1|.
CASSLATGTGSYEQYF
TGCGCCAGCAGCTTGGCTACCGGGACAGGCTCCTACGAGCAGTACTTC
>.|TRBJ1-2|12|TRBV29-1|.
CSVVSGDGGYTF
TGCAGCGTTGTTTCAGGGGACGGTGGCTACACCTTC
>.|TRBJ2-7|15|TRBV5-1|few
CASSPLRRVDYEQYF
TGCGCCAGCAGCCCCCTAAGGAGGGTTGATTACGAGCAGTACTTC
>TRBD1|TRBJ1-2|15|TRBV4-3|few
CASSLDGTGGYGYTF
TGCGCCAGCAGCCTAGACGGGACAGGGGGCTATGGCTACACCTTC
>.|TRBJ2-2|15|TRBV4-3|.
CASSQTSLNTGELFF
TGCGCCAGCAGCCAAACTAGTCTGAACACCGGGGAGCTGTTTTTT
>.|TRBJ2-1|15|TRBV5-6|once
CASSLWVTPYNEQFF
TGTGCCAGCAGCTTGTGGGTGACACCCTACAATGAGCAGTTCTTC
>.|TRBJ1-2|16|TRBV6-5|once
CASSYSRTVRLYGYTF
TGTGCCAGCAGTTACTCGAGGACAGTAAGGCTCTATGGCTACACCTTC
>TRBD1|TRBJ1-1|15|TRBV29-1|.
CSVEIRDRVSTEAFF
TGCAGCGTTGAAATCCGGGACAGGGTCTCGACTGAAGCTTTCTTT
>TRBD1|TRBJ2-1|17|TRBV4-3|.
CASSRRDRDPTSNEQFF
TGCGCCAGCAGCCGCCGTGACAGGGACCCGACAAGTAATGAGCAGTTCTTC
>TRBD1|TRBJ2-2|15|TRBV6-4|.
CASSDGTGNTGELFF
TGTGCCAGCAGTGACGGGACAGGGAACACCGGGGAGCTGTTTTTT
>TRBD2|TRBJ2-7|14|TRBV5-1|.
CASSLREGSYEQYF
TGCGCCAGCAGCTTGAGGGAGGGTTCCTACGAGCAGTACTTC
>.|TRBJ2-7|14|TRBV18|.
CASSPSTGVYEQYF
TGTGCCAGCTCACCGTCGACAGGAGTTTACGAGCAGTACTTC
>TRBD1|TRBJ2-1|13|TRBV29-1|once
CSVDRGTYNEQFF
TGCAGCGTTGACAGGGGGACCTACAATGAGCAGTTCTTC
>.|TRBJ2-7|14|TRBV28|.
CASSYGTPSTEQYF
TGTGCCAGCAGTTACGGGACTCCCAGTACCGAGCAGTACTTC
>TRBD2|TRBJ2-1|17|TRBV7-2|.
CASTKRASGGSYNEQFF
TGTGCCAGCACCAAGAGGGCTAGCGGGGGGAGTTACAATGAGCAGTTCTTC
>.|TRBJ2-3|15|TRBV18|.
CASSPKRGSTDTQYF
TGTGCCAGCTCGCCGAAGAGGGGGAGCACAGATACGCAGTATTTT
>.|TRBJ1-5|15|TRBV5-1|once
CASSSTGESNQPQHF
TGCGCCAGCAGCTCGACAGGTGAAAGCAATCAGCCCCAGCATTTT
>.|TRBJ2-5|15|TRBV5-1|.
CASRSGGARQETQYF
TGCGCCAGCAGAAGTGGGGGCGCGAGGCAAGAGACCCAGTACTTC
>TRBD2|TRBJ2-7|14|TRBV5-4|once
CASSGGGRVREQYF
TGTGCCAGCAGCGGCGGCGGGAGGGTCAGAGAGCAGTACTTC
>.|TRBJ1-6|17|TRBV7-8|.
CASSSRTETFYNSPLHF
TGTGCCAGCAGCTCACGGACAGAAACCTTTTATAATTCACCCCTCCACTTT
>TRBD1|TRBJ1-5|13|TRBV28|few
CALRGQDYQPQHF
TGTGCCTTGAGGGGGCAGGACTATCAGCCCCAGCATTTT
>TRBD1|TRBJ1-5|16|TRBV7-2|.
CASSLVGTGENQPQHF
TGTGCCAGCAGCTTAGTGGGGACAGGGGAGAATCAGCCCCAGCATTTT
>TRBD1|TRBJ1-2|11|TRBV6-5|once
CASSYSTGVTF
TGTGCCAGCAGTTACTCAACAGGGGTTACCTTC
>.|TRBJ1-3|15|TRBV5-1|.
CASSLAGFSGNTIYF
TGCGCCAGCAGCTTGGCAGGGTTCTCTGGAAACACCATATATTTT
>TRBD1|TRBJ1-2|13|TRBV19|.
CASSIDQQGPYTF
TGTGCCAGTAGTATAGACCAACAGGGGCCCTACACCTTC
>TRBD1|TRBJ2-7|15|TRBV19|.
CASSPRQGGLYEQYF
TGTGCCAGTAGTCCCCGACAGGGGGGGCTCTACGAGCAGTACTTC
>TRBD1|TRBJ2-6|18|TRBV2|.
CASSPWGQGSSGANVLTF
TGTGCCAGCAGTCCTTGGGGACAGGGCTCATCTGGGGCCAACGTCCTGACTTTC
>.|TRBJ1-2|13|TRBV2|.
CASKQASNYGYTF
TGTGCCAGCAAACAGGCTTCTAACTATGGCTACACCTTC
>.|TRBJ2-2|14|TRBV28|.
CASSLVGDHGELFF
TGTGCCAGCAGTTTAGTCGGGGATCACGGGGAGCTGTTTTTT
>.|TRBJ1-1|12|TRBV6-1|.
CASEAQGLQAFF
TGTGCCAGCGAGGCTCAGGGGTTACAGGCTTTCTTT
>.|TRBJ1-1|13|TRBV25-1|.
CASSERGNTEAFF
TGTGCCAGCAGTGAAAGAGGAAACACTGAAGCTTTCTTT
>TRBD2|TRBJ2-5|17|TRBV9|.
CASSVASSGGRQETQYF
TGTGCCAGCAGCGTAGCTTCTAGCGGGGGACGGCAAGAGACCCAGTACTTC
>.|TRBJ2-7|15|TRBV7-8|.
CASSLSPGVAYEQYF
TGTGCCAGCAGCTTATCCCCGGGGGTCGCCTACGAGCAGTACTTC
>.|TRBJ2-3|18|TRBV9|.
CASSVDLPGQTFTDTQYF
TGTGCCAGCAGCGTAGATTTACCAGGACAGACCTTCACAGATACGCAGTATTTT
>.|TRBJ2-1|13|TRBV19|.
CASSADRSNEQFF
TGTGCCAGTAGTGCCGACCGGAGCAATGAGCAGTTCTTC